This TCR beta chain emerged from a study of cytomegalovirus exposure and HLA in healthy donors. Overall study context: Among the approximately 420 donors who were genotyped, approximately 83% fell in the genetic ancestry cluster that is associated with self-reported Caucasian donors. Overall study results and limits: Sequencing likely generated an artifact that appeared as a cluster of highly shared sequence variants.

A remark on this clone: The antigen is undetermined.

Germline CDR1 is MNHNS and CDR2 is SASEGT. Trimming stripped 2 bases from V and 8 bases from J, with 17 bases between. The CDR3 is 15 residues long. 60 Vbeta and 13 Jbeta primers were used in PCR. Method: immunoSEQ multiplex PCR; TCRdb's copy keeps in-frame clones and lacks some. The data show tens of thousands of clones, and the top ten clones hold approximately 10%. V usage is TRBV6-1 and J usage is TRBJ2-3; possible D gene TRBD1, 6 bases. This TCR came from a woman in her 50s in good health and CMV-seropositive. The source material was PBMCs. CDR3 nucleotides: TGTGCCAGCAGTGAATCCGGCAGGGGTAAGGGTACGCAGTATTTT. As protein: CASSESGRGKGTQYF.